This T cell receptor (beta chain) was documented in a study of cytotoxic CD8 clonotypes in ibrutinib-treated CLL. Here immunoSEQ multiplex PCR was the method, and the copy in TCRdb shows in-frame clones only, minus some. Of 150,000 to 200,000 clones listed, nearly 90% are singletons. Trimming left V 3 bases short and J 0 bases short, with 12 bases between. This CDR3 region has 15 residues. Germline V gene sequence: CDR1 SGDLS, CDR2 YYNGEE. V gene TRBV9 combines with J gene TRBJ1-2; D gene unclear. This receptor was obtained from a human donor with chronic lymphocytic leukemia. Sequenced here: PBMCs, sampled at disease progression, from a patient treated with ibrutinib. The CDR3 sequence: CASSEMPDTNYGYTF. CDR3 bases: TGTGCCAGCAGCGAAATGCCCGATACTAACTATGGCTACACCTTC. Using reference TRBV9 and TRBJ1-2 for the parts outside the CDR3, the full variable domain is DSGVTQTPKHLITATGQRVTLRCSPRSGDLSVYWYQQSLDQGLQFLIQYYNGEERAKGNILERFSAQQFPDLHSELNLSSLELGDSALYFCASSEMPDTNYGYTFGSGTRLTVV.